This record concerns one T cell receptor beta chain sequence. Its matching antigen is unknown. It may be a read error: a sequence one base away is much more abundant. The CDR3 runs 13 residues. CDR1 SGHRS and CDR2 YFSETQ come from the germline V gene. Trimming removed 0 bases at V and 6 bases at J, with 10 bases between. The TCRbeta library incorporated unique molecular identifiers. MiXCR, run by TCRdb on the PCR reads, gives a single entry per CDR3 protein. The sample shows 440,000 or so distinct CDR3 sequences, roughly two fifths of them seen only once. The data were obtained in a study of T-cell reconstitution after alpha-beta-depleted transplantation in children. Study findings and constraints: The high TCRbeta diversity at day 60 in some patients came from surviving recipient T cells and thymic progenitors. Newly produced T cells mostly accounted for T-cell counts and diversity one year post-transplant.

The chain is built from TRBV5-1 and TRBJ2-7; no clear D. This clonotype originated in a girl aged 2 to 9 with aplastic anemia, due to receive a stem cell transplant. The sample here was PBMCs, taken before TCRalphabeta/CD19-depleted stem cell transplant. CDR3 in amino acids: CASSLVGSAEQYF. The CDR3 nucleotides are TGCGCCAGCAGCTTGGTTGGGTCTGCCGAGCAGTACTTC.